The clone carrying this T cell receptor beta chain occurred a few times. What it binds is unknown. V shed 5 bases, J shed 5 bases, and the junction held 7 bases outside the gene matches. The CDR3 has 14 residues. Germline CDR1 and CDR2: SGHTA and FQGNSA. Researchers used 5'RACE with constant-segment primers to make TCR alpha and TCR beta cDNA libraries that carry sample barcodes and UMIs. TCRdb redid the calling of the 5' RACE reads with MiXCR, one entry per CDR3 protein. The table records 250,000 to 300,000 distinct CDR3 sequences, about 20% of them present only once. The sample belongs to a study of T-cell memory formation after mild COVID-19. Findings of the study overall: From day 15 to 85, contracting clones were balanced between CD4 and CD8, whereas later expanders leaned toward CD4+.

Input material: PBMCs or a T cell subset sorted from them (not recorded which). The receptor was isolated from a man aged 18 to 30 who had mild COVID-19 (a few samples of this study predate the infection). Cell type and time point are not known. The J gene is TRBJ2-3, the V gene TRBV7-2, with TRBD1 matching 7 bases. This CDR3 reads CASSPLTGRDTQYF. In DNA form, the CDR3 reads TGTGCCAGCAGCCCACTGACAGGGAGAGATACGCAGTATTTT.